The 8 T cell receptor beta chains in this list originate from one sample, sequenced in a study of shared clonotypes between healthy human individuals. Data came from immunoSEQ multiplex PCR; TCRdb stores just in-frame clones and leaves some out. This table has 2,500,000 or so clones, around 94% appearing once. Sample: naive CD4+ T cells sorted from blood. Noted subset: CD45RA+ positively selected. The source is a man aged 18 to 29 in good health.

The rearrangement joins TRBV18 to TRBJ2-7; 11 bases agree with TRBD2. Germline V gene data show CDR1 as KGHSH and CDR2 as LQKENI. The V gene end was trimmed by 3 bases and the J gene end by 1 base; junction bases not matched to a gene: 8. The CDR3 consists of 17 residues. For the CDR3, the DNA is TGTGCCAGCTCACCCCCGGGACTAGCGGACAGTTCCTACGAGCAGTACTTC. Protein product: CASSPPGLADSSYEQYF. Combining the CDR3 with reference TRBV18 and TRBJ2-7 gives the whole variable domain NAGVMQNPRHLVRRRGQEARLRCSPMKGHSHVYWYRQLPEEGLKFMVYLQKENIIDESGMPKERFSAEFPKEGPSILRIQQVVRGDSAAYFCASSPPGLADSSYEQYFGPGTRLTVT.

The genes are TRBV2 and TRBJ2-2, with 11 bases matching TRBD2. This CDR3 contains 15 residues. CDR1 and CDR2 (germline): SNHLY, FYNNEI. V lost 6 bases to trimming and J lost 3 bases; unmatched junction nucleotides: 3. CDR3 bases: TGTGCCAGCAGGATGACTAGCGGGGACACCGGGGAGCTGTTTTTT. This sequence encodes CASRMTSGDTGELFF. The full variable domain, completed using reference TRBV2 and TRBJ2-2, is EPEVTQTPSHQVTQMGQEVILRCVPISNHLYFYWYRQILGQKVEFLVSFYNNEISEKSEIFDDQFSVERPDGSNFTLKIRSTKLEDSAMYFCASRMTSGDTGELFFGEGSRLTVL.

This rearrangement joins TRBV5-4 to TRBJ1-1, with D perhaps TRBD1 (5 bases). CDR3 size: 16 residues. V was pared by 4 bases and J by 4 bases, with 20 bases between. Germline CDR1 is SGHNT and CDR2 is YYREEE (reference sequence). CDR3 sequence (DNA): TGTGCCAGCAGCCCTCCCCCGCGGGGGGGTGGCACTGAAGCTTTCTTT. Protein: CASSPPPRGGGTEAFF.

The chain combines TRBV6-1 with TRBJ2-6; D call uncertain. V lost 6 bases and J lost 1, with 10 bases in between. Germline CDR1 is MNHNS and CDR2 is SASEGT. CDR3 size: 15 residues. CDR3 loop: CASRPDPSGANVLTF. The CDR3 coding sequence is TGTGCCAGCAGACCCGACCCATCTGGGGCCAACGTCCTGACTTTC.

This sequence joins TRBV9 and TRBJ1-5, with a tentative D call TRBD1 (5 bases). Per germline, CDR1 SGDLS and CDR2 YYNGEE. The CDR3 has 14 residues. V was pared by 7 bases and J by 0 bases, with 11 bases between. The CDR3 bases are TGTGCCAGCGGAGGGCAGGGTAGCAATCAGCCCCAGCATTTT. It specifies CASGGQGSNQPQHF.

The chain recombines TRBV5-1 with TRBJ1-5; perhaps TRBD1 as D (5 bases). Germline loops: CDR1 SGHRS, CDR2 YFSETQ. The ends were cut back, 4 bases at V and 7 bases at J, with 15 bases in the middle. The CDR3 consists of 14 residues. The CDR3 reads CASSPDGGDQPQHF. CDR3 sequence (DNA): TGCGCCAGCAGCCCGGATGGGGGGGACCAGCCCCAGCATTTT.

This rearrangement joins TRBV11-3 to TRBJ1-1; D is unresolved. The CDR3 contains 15 residues. V gave up 1 base and J gave up 3 bases, with 12 bases separating them. Germline V gene sequence: CDR1 SGHNT, CDR2 YENEEA. CDR3 residues: CASSLGYSPDTEAFF. Written as DNA, the CDR3 is TGTGCCAGCAGCTTAGGATACAGTCCTGACACTGAAGCTTTCTTT.

The rearrangement links TRBV11-2 to TRBJ2-5, with D possibly being TRBD2 (5 bases). Trimming stripped 8 bases from V and 5 bases from J, with 15 bases between. Germline CDR1 is SGHAT and CDR2 is FQNNGV. The CDR3 loop spans 13 amino acids. The CDR3 sequence: CASAKLVSETQYF. The DNA of the CDR3 is TGTGCCAGCGCAAAACTAGTCTCGGAGACCCAGTACTTC.